This note documents a single T cell receptor beta chain sequence. These data come from a study of sequential checkpoint blockade in melanoma. Across the whole study: Both treatment sequences were followed by maintenance nivolumab.

The CDR3 runs 14 residues. V was shortened by 7 bases and J by 4 bases, with 14 bases between the two germline ends. Germline CDR1 is SGHTA and CDR2 is FQGNSA. TCRdb keeps only in-frame clones here, not all; method: immunoSEQ multiplex PCR. The table shows around 5,300 clones, with roughly three fifths occurring only once. The treatment here: randomized to nivolumab then ipilimumab (arm A) or the reverse (arm B). DNA-damaging chemotherapy had not been given to any patient beforehand. The chain joins TRBV7-2 to TRBJ1-5, with D possibly being TRBD1 (6 bases). The sequencing used CD8+ T cells sorted from blood (inferred from file names), collected from a patient given nivolumab and ipilimumab in sequence. The sequence was obtained from a human donor with melanoma. The CDR3 sequence: CASTEQGWNQPQHF. The CDR3 DNA is TGTGCCAGCACCGAACAGGGATGGAATCAGCCCCAGCATTTT.